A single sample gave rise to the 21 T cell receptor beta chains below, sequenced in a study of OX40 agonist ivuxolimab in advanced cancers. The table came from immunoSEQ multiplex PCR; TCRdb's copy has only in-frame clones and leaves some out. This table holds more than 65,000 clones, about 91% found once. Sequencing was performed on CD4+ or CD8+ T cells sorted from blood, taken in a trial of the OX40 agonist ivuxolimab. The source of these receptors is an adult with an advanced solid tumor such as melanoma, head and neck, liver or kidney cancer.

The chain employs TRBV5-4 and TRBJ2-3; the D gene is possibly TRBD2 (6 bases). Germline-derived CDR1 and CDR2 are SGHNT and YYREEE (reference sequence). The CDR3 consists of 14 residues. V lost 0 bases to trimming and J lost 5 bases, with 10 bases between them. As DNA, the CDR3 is TGTGCCAGCAGCTTGGAACTAGCAGAAGATACGCAGTATTTT. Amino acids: CASSLELAEDTQYF.

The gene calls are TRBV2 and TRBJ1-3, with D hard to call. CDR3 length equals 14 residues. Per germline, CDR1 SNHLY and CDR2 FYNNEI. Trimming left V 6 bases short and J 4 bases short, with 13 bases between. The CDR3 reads CASRADDVGNTIYF. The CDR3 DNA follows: TGTGCCAGCAGAGCCGATGATGTCGGAAACACCATATATTTT. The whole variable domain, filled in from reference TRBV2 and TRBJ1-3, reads EPEVTQTPSHQVTQMGQEVILRCVPISNHLYFYWYRQILGQKVEFLVSFYNNEISEKSEIFDDQFSVERPDGSNFTLKIRSTKLEDSAMYFCASRADDVGNTIYFGEGSWLTVV.

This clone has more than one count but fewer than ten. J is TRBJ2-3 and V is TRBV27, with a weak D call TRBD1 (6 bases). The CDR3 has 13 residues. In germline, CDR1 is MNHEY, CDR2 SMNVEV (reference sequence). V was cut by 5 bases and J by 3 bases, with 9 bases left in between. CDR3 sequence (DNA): TGTGCCAGCAGTAAACAGGGTACAGATACGCAGTATTTT. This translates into CASSKQGTDTQYF.

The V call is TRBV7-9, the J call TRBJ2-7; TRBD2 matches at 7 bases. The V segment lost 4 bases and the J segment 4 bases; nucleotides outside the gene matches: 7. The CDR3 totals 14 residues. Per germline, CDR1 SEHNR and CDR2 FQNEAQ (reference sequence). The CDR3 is CASSSIGGSYEQYF. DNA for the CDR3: TGTGCCAGCAGCTCAATTGGCGGGAGTTACGAGCAGTACTTC.

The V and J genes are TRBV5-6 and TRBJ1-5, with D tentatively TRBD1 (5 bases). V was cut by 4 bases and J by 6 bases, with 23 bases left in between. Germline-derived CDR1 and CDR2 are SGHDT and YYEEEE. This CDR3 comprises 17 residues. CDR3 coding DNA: TGTGCCAGCAGCCTCCTGCGTTCCAGGGCCGGAGGTCAGCCCCAGCATTTT. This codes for CASSLLRSRAGGQPQHF.

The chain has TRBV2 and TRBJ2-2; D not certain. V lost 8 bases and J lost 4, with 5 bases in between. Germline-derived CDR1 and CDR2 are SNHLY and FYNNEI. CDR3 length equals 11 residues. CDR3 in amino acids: CASSTTGELFF. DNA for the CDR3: TGTGCCAGCTCCACCACCGGGGAGCTGTTTTTT.

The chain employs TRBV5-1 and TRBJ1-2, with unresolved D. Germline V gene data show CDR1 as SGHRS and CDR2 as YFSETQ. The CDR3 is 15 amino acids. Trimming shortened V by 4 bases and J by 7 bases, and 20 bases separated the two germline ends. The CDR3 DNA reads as TGCGCCAGCAGCCCGGCCTCGGACGGAACTCGTGGCTACACCTTC. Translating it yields CASSPASDGTRGYTF.

The CDR3 region has the DNA TGTGCCAGCAGCGTGGACTTGGCTAGCGGGGGTTGGTACGAGCAGTACTTC. The encoded protein is CASSVDLASGGWYEQYF. The chain uses TRBV5-4 and TRBJ2-7; 10 bases are shared with TRBD2. The CDR3 length is 17 residues. Trimming cost V 4 bases and J 4 bases; bases outside gene matches: 14. Germline V gives CDR1 SGHNT, CDR2 YYREEE (reference sequence).

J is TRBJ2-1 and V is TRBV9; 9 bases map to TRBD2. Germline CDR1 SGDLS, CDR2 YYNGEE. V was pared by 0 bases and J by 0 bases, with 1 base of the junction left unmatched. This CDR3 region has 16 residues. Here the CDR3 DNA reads TGTGCCAGCAGCGTAGTAGCGGGAGACTCCTACAATGAGCAGTTCTTC. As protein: CASSVVAGDSYNEQFF.

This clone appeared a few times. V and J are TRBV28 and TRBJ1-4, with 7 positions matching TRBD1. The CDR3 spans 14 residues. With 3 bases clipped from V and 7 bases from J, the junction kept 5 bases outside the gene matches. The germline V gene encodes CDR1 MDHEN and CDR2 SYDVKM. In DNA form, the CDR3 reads TGTGCCAGCAGTTTGCCCCGGACAGGTGAAAAACTGTTTTTT. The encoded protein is CASSLPRTGEKLFF.

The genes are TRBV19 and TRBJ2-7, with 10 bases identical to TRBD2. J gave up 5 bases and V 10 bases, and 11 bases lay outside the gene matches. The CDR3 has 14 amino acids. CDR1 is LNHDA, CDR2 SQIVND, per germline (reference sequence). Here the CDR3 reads CATPPRLAGDEQYF. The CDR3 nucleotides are TGTGCCACCCCCCCTCGACTAGCGGGTGACGAGCAGTACTTC.

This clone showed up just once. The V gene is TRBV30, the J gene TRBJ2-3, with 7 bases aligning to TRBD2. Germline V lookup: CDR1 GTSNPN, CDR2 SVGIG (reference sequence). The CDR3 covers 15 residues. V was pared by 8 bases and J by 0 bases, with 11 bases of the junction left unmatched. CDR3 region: CATERAGSSTDTQYF. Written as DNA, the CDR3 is TGTGCCACCGAGCGAGCGGGGTCTAGCACAGATACGCAGTATTTT.

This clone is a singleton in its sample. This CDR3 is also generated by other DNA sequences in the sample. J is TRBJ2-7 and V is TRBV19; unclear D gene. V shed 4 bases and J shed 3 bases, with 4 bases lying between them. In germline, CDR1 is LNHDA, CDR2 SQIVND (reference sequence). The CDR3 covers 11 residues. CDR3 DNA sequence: TGTGCCAGTAGTAGCAACTACGAGCAGTACTTC. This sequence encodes CASSSNYEQYF.

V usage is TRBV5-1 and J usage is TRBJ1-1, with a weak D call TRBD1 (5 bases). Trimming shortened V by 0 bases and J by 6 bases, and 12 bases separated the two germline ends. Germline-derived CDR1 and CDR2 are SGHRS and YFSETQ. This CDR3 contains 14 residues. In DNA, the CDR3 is TGCGCCAGCAGCTTGGGTGGGGGTTGGGCTGAAGCTTTCTTT. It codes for CASSLGGGWAEAFF.

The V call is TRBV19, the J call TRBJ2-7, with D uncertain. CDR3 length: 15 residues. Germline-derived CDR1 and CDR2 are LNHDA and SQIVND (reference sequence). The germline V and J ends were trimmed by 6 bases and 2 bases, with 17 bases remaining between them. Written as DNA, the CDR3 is TGTGCCAGTAGCAGGTTCGGAGACCGGGCCTACGAGCAGTACTTC. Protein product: CASSRFGDRAYEQYF.

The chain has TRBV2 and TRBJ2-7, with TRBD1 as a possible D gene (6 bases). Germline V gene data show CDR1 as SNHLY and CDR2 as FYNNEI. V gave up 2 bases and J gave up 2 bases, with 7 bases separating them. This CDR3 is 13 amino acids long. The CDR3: CASSERQAYEQYF. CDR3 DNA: TGTGCCAGCAGTGAACGACAGGCCTACGAGCAGTACTTC.

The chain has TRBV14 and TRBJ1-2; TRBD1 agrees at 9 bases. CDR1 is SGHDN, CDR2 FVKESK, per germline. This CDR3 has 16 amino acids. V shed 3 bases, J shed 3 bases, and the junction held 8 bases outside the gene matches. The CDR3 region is CASSHMGTGQDYGYTF. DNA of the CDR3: TGTGCCAGCAGCCACATGGGGACAGGGCAAGACTATGGCTACACCTTC.

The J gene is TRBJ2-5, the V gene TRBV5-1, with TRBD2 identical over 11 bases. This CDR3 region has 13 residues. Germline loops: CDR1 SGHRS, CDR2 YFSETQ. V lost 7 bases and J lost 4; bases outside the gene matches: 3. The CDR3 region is CASGTSGGETQYF. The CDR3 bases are TGCGCCAGCGGAACTAGCGGGGGAGAGACCCAGTACTTC.

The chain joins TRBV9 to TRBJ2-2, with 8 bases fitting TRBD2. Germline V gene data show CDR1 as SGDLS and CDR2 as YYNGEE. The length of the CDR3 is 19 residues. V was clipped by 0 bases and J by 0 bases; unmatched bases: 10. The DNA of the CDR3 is TGTGCCAGCAGCGTAGAAGTAGATCTACTAGCGGCGAACACCGGGGAGCTGTTTTTT. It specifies CASSVEVDLLAANTGELFF. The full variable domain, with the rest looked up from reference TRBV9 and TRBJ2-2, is DSGVTQTPKHLITATGQRVTLRCSPRSGDLSVYWYQQSLDQGLQFLIQYYNGEERAKGNILERFSAQQFPDLHSELNLSSLELGDSALYFCASSVEVDLLAANTGELFFGEGSRLTVL.

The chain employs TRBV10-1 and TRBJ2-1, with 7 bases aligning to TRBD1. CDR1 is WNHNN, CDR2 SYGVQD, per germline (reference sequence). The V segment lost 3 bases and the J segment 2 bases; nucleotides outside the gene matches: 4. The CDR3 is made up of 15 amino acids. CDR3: CASSDEQGTYNEQFF. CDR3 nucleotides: TGCGCCAGCAGTGACGAACAGGGGACCTACAATGAGCAGTTCTTC.

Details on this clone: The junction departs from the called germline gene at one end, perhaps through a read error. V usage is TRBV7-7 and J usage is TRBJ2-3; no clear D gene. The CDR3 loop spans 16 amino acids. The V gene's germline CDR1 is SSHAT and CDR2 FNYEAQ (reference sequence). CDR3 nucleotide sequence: TGTGCTAGCAGCTTGCAAGGCGGCGCTTCCACAGATACGCAGTATTTT. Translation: CASSLQGGASTDTQYF.